The 24 T cell receptor beta chains below were found in one sample sequenced in a study of T cells after yellow fever vaccination. TCRdb fed the 5' RACE reads into MiXCR, producing one record per CDR3 protein. The table includes about 160,000 distinct CDR3 sequences, approximately 6.8% detected once. Sequenced material: CD4+ T cells sorted from PBMCs, taken more than 4 days after the first yellow fever vaccination. These receptors were collected from a man aged 18 to 30 who received the YFV17D yellow fever vaccine.

This clonotype was detected ten times or more. This rearrangement joins TRBV19 to TRBJ2-3, with D tentatively TRBD1 or TRBD2 (6 bases each). Germline values: CDR1 LNHDA, CDR2 SQIVND (reference sequence). CDR3 length: 16 amino acids. Trimming shortened V by 5 bases and J by 3 bases, and 18 bases separated the two germline ends. The CDR3 DNA reads as TGTGCCAGTAGTGGACGGGACAAGGGGAGGACAGATACGCAGTATTTT. It specifies CASSGRDKGRTDTQYF.

Concerning this clonotype: A far larger clone lies a single base away; this is likely a read error. V is TRBV5-1 and J is TRBJ1-1; no clear D gene. V was shortened by 0 bases and J by 5 bases, with 8 bases between the two germline ends. Per germline, CDR1 SGHRS and CDR2 YFSETQ. The CDR3 sequence is 13 residues long. The CDR3 DNA follows: TGCGCCAGCAGCTTGGCGGAGAAGACTGAAGCTTTCTTT. Translating it yields CASSLAEKTEAFF. Full variable domain (remainder filled in from reference TRBV5-1 and TRBJ1-1): KAGVTQTPRYLIKTRGQQVTLSCSPISGHRSVSWYQQTPGQGLQFLFEYFSETQRNKGNFPGRFSGRQFSNSRSEMNVSTLELGDSALYLCASSLAEKTEAFFGQGTRLTVV.

CDR3 in DNA: TGCGCCAGCAGCTTGGCCGGGACAGCTGACACTGAAGCTTTCTTT. This translates into CASSLAGTADTEAFF. The chain links TRBV5-1 to TRBJ1-1, with 7 bases aligning to TRBD1. The germline V gene has CDR1 SGHRS and CDR2 YFSETQ. After removal of 0 bases from V and 3 bases from J, the junction contained 5 bases not matched to a gene. The CDR3 has 15 amino acids.

The chain recombines TRBV6-4 with TRBJ1-5; D possibly corresponds to TRBD1 (6 bases). Trimming shortened V by 6 bases and J by 5 bases, and 11 bases separated the two germline ends. The CDR3 runs to 13 residues. Per the germline V gene, CDR1 is MRHNA and CDR2 is SNTAGT. As DNA, the CDR3 is TGTGCCAGCAGAGGGGGGCTCGATCAGCCCCAGCATTTT. Encoded protein: CASRGGLDQPQHF.

The gene calls are TRBV28 and TRBJ2-3; TRBD2 might be the D (6 bases). The CDR3 spans 15 residues. The V and J ends lost 3 bases and 2 bases respectively, with 12 bases between them. Germline CDR1 reads MDHEN; CDR2 reads SYDVKM. The CDR3 DNA follows: TGTGCCAGCAGTTTTGGAGGGCGGACCACAGATACGCAGTATTTT. Translating gives CASSFGGRTTDTQYF.

The V gene is TRBV27, the J gene TRBJ2-1, with TRBD2 matching 7 bases. V gave up 1 base and J gave up 3 bases; unmatched junction bases: 6. Germline CDR1 is MNHEY and CDR2 is SMNVEV (reference sequence). This CDR3 comprises 16 residues. The chain's CDR3 is CASSLYGLADYNEQFF. As DNA, the CDR3 is TGTGCCAGCAGTTTATATGGCCTAGCGGACTACAATGAGCAGTTCTTC.

This clonotype has more than one count but fewer than ten. The chain uses TRBV5-1 and TRBJ2-7; possibly TRBD1 for D (6 bases). The CDR3 contains 13 residues. V lost 2 bases to trimming and J lost 7 bases, with 13 bases between them. Germline values: CDR1 SGHRS, CDR2 YFSETQ. The CDR3 nucleotides read TGCGCCAGCAGCTTACAGGGAACCCGGGAGCAGTACGTC. Amino acids: CASSLQGTREQYV.

This clonotype has just a few counts. This chain joins TRBV7-8 and TRBJ1-2; TRBD1 might be the D (6 bases). Germline V gene sequence: CDR1 SGHVS, CDR2 FQNEAQ. Trimming stripped 2 bases from V and 7 bases from J, with 11 bases between. There are 13 residues in the CDR3. This chain's CDR3 is CASSLRGARGYTF. The CDR3 region has the DNA TGTGCCAGCAGCTTAAGGGGGGCTCGTGGCTACACCTTC.

This clonotype was seen many times. The chain uses TRBV5-1 and TRBJ1-1; TRBD1 aligns across 7 bases. The V and J ends lost 0 bases and 2 bases, in that order; junction bases with no gene match: 4. The V gene's germline CDR1 is SGHRS and CDR2 YFSETQ. This CDR3 has 15 residues. The DNA for the CDR3 is TGCGCCAGCAGCTTGGTGAGGGGGCCAAACACTGAAGCTTTCTTT. Its translation: CASSLVRGPNTEAFF.

This clonotype was counted ten times or more. V and J are TRBV6-5 and TRBJ2-6; maybe TRBD2 (6 bases). Germline V CDR1 and CDR2: MNHEY, SVGAGI. The CDR3 runs to 16 residues. The V gene lost 2 bases and the J gene lost 0 bases, with 8 bases spanning the gap. In DNA form, the CDR3 reads TGTGCCAGCAGTTACGTGGGGGGCTCTGGGGCCAACGTCCTGACTTTC. Translating it yields CASSYVGGSGANVLTF.

This clonotype was seen ten or more times. The CDR3: CASSSSGTRRSYNEQFF. The CDR3 DNA reads as TGTGCCAGCAGTTCCTCCGGGACCAGGCGCTCCTACAATGAGCAGTTCTTC. This rearrangement joins TRBV28 to TRBJ2-1, with D perhaps being TRBD1 or TRBD2 (5 bases each). The V and J ends lost 4 bases and 0 bases respectively, with 16 bases between them. The CDR3 totals 17 residues. Germline-derived CDR1 and CDR2 are MDHEN and SYDVKM.

As for this clonotype: The germline gene is not matched at one end of the junction; a read error may be the cause. This rearrangement joins TRBV2 to TRBJ1-2; no firm D call. The length of the CDR3 is 13 residues. Germline V gives CDR1 SNHLY, CDR2 FYNNEI. DNA of the CDR3: TGTGCCAGCAGGGAAGGACCAGGTTATGGCTACACCTTC. Protein: CASREGPGYGYTF. The full variable domain, completed using reference TRBV2 and TRBJ1-2, is EPEVTQTPSHQVTQMGQEVILRCVPISNHLYFYWYRQILGQKVEFLVSFYNNEISEKSEIFDDQFSVERPDGSNFTLKIRSTKLEDSAMYFCASREGPGYGYTFGSGTRLTVV.

This clonotype was detected ten times or more. The rearrangement joins TRBV7-3 to TRBJ2-5; TRBD2 matches at 10 bases. The CDR3 totals 16 residues. The J segment lost 4 bases and the V segment lost 5 bases, leaving 10 bases of the junction unmatched. Germline CDR1 reads SGHTA; CDR2 reads FQGTGA. The CDR3, as DNA: TGTGCCAGCAGCCCCAGTAGCGGGGGGCTGGGAGAGACCCAGTACTTC. Its protein is CASSPSSGGLGETQYF.

The chain links TRBV20-1 to TRBJ1-3; 7 nucleotides agree with TRBD1. V dropped 5 bases and J dropped 3; count of bases not matched to a gene: 7. Germline-derived CDR1 and CDR2 are DFQATT and SNEGSKA (reference sequence). The CDR3 length is 14 residues. The CDR3 sequence is CSAPDRLGGNTIYF. The CDR3 DNA follows: TGCAGTGCTCCGGACAGGTTGGGTGGAAACACCATATATTTT.

This clonotype was picked up many times. The chain uses TRBV20-1 and TRBJ1-2, with TRBD1 identical over 7 bases. V shed 1 base and J 6 bases; nucleotides not matched to a gene: 8. Germline V lookup: CDR1 DFQATT, CDR2 SNEGSKA (reference sequence). There are 14 residues in the CDR3. This CDR3 is CSARVDRVVDGYTF. The CDR3 DNA reads as TGCAGTGCTAGAGTCGACAGGGTCGTGGATGGCTACACCTTC.

This clonotype was counted at least ten times. The V and J genes are TRBV9 and TRBJ1-4; 8 bases fit TRBD1. The CDR3 runs 15 residues. In germline, CDR1 is SGDLS, CDR2 YYNGEE. With V trimmed by 3 bases and J by 10 bases, 11 bases remained unmatched. CDR3 in DNA: TGTGCCAGCAGCGGATACAGGGGGTATTGGGGAAAACTGTTTTTT. Amino acid sequence: CASSGYRGYWGKLFF.

This clonotype was found many times. The rearrangement joins TRBV2 to TRBJ2-7; TRBD2 aligns across 8 bases. V dropped 6 bases and J dropped 2; count of bases not matched to a gene: 3. Germline CDR1 reads SNHLY; CDR2 reads FYNNEI. The CDR3 contains 13 residues. CDR3 in DNA: TGTGCCAGCAGGGTAGCGGGGACCTACGAGCAGTACGTC. It encodes CASRVAGTYEQYV.

This clonotype was recorded at least ten times. This rearrangement joins TRBV3-1 to TRBJ2-7; possibly TRBD1 for D (5 bases). Germline V CDR1 and CDR2: LGHDT, YNNKEL (reference sequence). Trimming pared 0 bases from V and 2 bases from J, leaving 11 bases between. This CDR3 is 15 amino acids long. The CDR3 nucleotides read TGTGCCAGCAGCCAAGATCGACAGAAAGCCTACGAGCAGTACTTC. Translating gives CASSQDRQKAYEQYF.

The chain joins TRBV19 to TRBJ2-7, with 7 positions matching TRBD1. The CDR3 length is 15 residues. CDR1 is LNHDA and CDR2 is SQIVND in the germline V gene (reference sequence). The J segment lost 1 base and the V segment lost 1 base, leaving 4 bases of the junction unmatched. In nucleotides, the CDR3 is TGTGCCAGTAGTATAGTGGCAGGGGGATCCTACGAGCAGTACTTC. This translates into CASSIVAGGSYEQYF.

This clonotype was seen at least ten times. This chain connects TRBV12-3 or TRBV12-4 to TRBJ1-1, with D hard to call. V was clipped by 4 bases and J by 1 base, with 10 bases between them. The CDR3 spans 14 residues. The CDR3 sequence is CASSSRRTNTEAFF. CDR3 nucleotide sequence: TGTGCCAGCAGTTCTCGGCGAACGAACACTGAAGCTTTCTTT.

This clonotype was recorded many times. V usage is TRBV5-1 and J usage is TRBJ1-1; D is unresolved. Per germline, CDR1 SGHRS and CDR2 YFSETQ. The CDR3 is made up of 16 amino acids. The ends were cut back, 0 bases at V and 1 base at J, with 13 bases in the middle. CDR3 protein: CASSLALGMGNTEAFF. The CDR3 nucleotides read TGCGCCAGCAGCTTGGCCTTAGGTATGGGGAACACTGAAGCTTTCTTT.

This chain links TRBV24-1 with TRBJ1-5; D unclear. V gave up 9 bases and J gave up 0 bases, with 8 bases separating them. CDR1 KGHDR and CDR2 SFDVKD come from the germline V gene. The CDR3 has 13 amino acids. The CDR3 DNA follows: TGTGCCACCGCAGATTATAGCAATCAGCCCCAGCATTTT. Translation: CATADYSNQPQHF.

In its sample, this clonotype was seen a few times. The chain combines TRBV5-4 with TRBJ2-1; 8 bases are shared with TRBD1. The CDR3 length is 14 residues. Trimming took 4 bases from V and 4 from J; bases not matched to a gene: 4. Germline loops: CDR1 SGHNT, CDR2 YYREEE (reference sequence). In DNA, the CDR3 is TGTGCCAGCAGCGGGGGGACAGGTTACAATGAGCAGTTCTTC. Translation: CASSGGTGYNEQFF.

This rearrangement joins TRBV27 to TRBJ1-1; possible D gene TRBD1, 5 bases. There are 16 residues in the CDR3. CDR1 is MNHEY and CDR2 is SMNVEV in the germline V gene (reference sequence). Trimming stripped 5 bases from V and 1 base from J, with 17 bases between. CDR3 coding DNA: TGTGCCAGCAGTGTAGATCCGGGGCAGGGGAACACTGAAGCTTTCTTT. This codes for CASSVDPGQGNTEAFF.